This record concerns one TCR beta chain sequence. This sample is drawn from a study of blood T cell repertoires in COVID-19. In the study overall: From T cells, B-cell-depleted T cells, or PBMCs came the material, which was cDNA or gDNA.

The age range of participants was 18 to 89 years, with residence in about two dozen US areas. CDR1 MDHEN and CDR2 SYDVKM come from the germline V gene. V gave up 1 base and J gave up 6 bases; unmatched junction bases: 4. This CDR3 has 16 amino acids. The table came from immunoSEQ multiplex PCR; TCRdb's copy has only in-frame clones and leaves some out. The table shows about 350,000 clones, with about 88% occurring only once. The sample comprised PBMCs or T cells enriched from blood (not recorded which). This sequence joins TRBV28 and TRBJ1-5, with 12 nucleotides matching TRBD1. The receptor comes from a woman aged 25 to 39 who had recovered from COVID-19. The CDR3 here is CASSLSGTGGTQPQHF. CDR3 coding DNA: TGTGCCAGCAGTTTATCCGGGACAGGGGGCACTCAGCCCCAGCATTTT.